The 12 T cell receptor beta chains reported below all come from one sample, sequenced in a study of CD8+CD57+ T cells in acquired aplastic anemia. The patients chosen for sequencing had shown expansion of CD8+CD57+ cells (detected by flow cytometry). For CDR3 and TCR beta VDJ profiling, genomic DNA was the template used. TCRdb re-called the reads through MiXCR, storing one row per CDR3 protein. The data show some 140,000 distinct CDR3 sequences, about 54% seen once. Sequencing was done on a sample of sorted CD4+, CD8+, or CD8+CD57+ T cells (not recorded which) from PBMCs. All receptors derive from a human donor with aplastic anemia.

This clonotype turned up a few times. The CDR3, as DNA: TGTGCCTGCGATGATAGGTCCTACAATGAGCAGTTCTTC. Its protein product is CACDDRSYNEQFF. The chain employs TRBV24-1 and TRBJ2-1; no reliable D call. This CDR3 is 13 amino acids long. With 12 bases removed from V and 1 base from J, the gap between germline ends came to 12 bases. The germline gives CDR1 KGHDR, CDR2 SFDVKD.

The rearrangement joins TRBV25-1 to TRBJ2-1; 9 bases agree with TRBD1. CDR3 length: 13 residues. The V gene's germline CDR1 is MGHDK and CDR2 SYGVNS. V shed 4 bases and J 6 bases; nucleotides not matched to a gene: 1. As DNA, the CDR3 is TGTGCCAGCAGTGTGACAGGGGGCAATGAGCAGTTCTTC. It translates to CASSVTGGNEQFF.

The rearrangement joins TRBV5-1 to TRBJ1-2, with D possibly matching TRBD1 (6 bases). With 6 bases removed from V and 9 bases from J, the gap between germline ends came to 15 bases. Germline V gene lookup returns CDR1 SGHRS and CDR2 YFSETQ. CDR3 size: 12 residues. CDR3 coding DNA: TGCGCCAGCAACGGCGGAGGGGGTAGCTACACCTTC. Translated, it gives CASNGGGGSYTF.

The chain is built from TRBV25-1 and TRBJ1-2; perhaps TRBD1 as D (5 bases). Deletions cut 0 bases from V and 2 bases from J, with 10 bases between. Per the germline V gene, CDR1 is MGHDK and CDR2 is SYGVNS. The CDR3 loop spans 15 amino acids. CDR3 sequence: CASSEYGRANYGYTF. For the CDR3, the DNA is TGTGCCAGCAGTGAATATGGCAGGGCCAACTATGGCTACACCTTC.

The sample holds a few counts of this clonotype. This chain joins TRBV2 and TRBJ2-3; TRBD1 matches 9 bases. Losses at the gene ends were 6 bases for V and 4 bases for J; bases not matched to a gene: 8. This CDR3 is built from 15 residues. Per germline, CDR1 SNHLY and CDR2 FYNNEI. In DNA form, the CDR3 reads TGTGCCAGCAGAGCCACAGGGGGCGCAGCAGATACGCAGTATTTT. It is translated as CASRATGGAADTQYF.

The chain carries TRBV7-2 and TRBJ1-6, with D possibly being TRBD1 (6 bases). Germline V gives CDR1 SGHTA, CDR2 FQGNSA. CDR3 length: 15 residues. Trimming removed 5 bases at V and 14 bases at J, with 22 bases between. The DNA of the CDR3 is TGTGCCAGCAGCATACCGGGACAACAGTCCGCCACCCTCCACTTT. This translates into CASSIPGQQSATLHF.

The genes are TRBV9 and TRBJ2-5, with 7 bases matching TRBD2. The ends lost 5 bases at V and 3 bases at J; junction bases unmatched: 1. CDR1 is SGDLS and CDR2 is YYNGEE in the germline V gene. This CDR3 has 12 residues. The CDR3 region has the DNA TGTGCCAGCAGGGGAGGGGAAGAGACCCAGTACTTC. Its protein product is CASRGGEETQYF.

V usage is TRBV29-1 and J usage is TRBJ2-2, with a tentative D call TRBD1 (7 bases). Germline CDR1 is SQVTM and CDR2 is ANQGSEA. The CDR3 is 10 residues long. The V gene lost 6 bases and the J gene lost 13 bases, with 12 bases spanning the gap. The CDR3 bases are TGCAGCGTGCGGGACAGTGGGCTGTTTTTT. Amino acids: CSVRDSGLFF.

Here the CDR3 DNA reads TGTGCCATCAGTGAGTCTGGGTGGGACTCTGGAAACACCATATATTTT. This sequence encodes CAISESGWDSGNTIYF. The chain joins TRBV10-3 to TRBJ1-3; D unclear. The V end was cut by 0 bases, the J end by 0 bases, with 9 bases between. From germline, CDR1 is ENHRY and CDR2 SYGVKD. The length of the CDR3 is 16 residues.

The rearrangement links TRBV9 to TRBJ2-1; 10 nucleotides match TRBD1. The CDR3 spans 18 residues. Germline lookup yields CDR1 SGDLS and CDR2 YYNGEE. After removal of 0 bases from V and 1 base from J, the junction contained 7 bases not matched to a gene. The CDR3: CASSVGARDRGSYNEQFF. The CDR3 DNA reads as TGTGCCAGCAGCGTAGGTGCTAGGGACAGGGGTTCCTACAATGAGCAGTTCTTC.

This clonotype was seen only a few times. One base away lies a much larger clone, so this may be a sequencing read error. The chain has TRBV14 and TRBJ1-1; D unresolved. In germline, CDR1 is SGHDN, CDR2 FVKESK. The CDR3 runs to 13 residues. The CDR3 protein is CASSLVIPPEASF. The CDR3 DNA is TGTGCCAGCAGCCTCGTGATACCCCCTGAAGCTTCCTTT.

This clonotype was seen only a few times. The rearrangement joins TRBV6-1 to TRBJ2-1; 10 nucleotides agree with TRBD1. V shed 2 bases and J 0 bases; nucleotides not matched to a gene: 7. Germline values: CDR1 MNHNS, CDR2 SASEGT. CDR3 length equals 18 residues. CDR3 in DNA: TGTGCCAGCAGTGAACCGGGACAGGGGCCCGCCTCCTACAATGAGCAGTTCTTC. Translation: CASSEPGQGPASYNEQFF.